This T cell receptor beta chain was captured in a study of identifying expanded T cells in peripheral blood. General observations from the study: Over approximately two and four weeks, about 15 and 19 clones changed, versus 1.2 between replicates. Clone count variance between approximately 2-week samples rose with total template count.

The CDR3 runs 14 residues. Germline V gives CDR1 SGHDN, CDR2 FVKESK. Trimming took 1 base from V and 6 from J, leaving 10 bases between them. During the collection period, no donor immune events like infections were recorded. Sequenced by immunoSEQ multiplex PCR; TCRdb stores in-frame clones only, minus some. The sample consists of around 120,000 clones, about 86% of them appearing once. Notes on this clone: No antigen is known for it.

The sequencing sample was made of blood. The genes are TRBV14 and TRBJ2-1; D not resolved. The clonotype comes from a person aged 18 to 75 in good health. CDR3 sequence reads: CASSQGHPGNEQFF. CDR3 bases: TGTGCCAGCAGCCAAGGACACCCAGGCAATGAGCAGTTCTTC.